This entry lists 13 T cell receptor beta chains sequenced from one sample in a study of T-cell reconstitution after alpha-beta-depleted transplantation in children. Unique molecular identifiers were incorporated when the TCRbeta library was constructed. TCRdb used MiXCR to reprocess the PCR reads, holding one entry per CDR3 protein. The table has hundreds of thousands of distinct CDR3 sequences, around 17% seen once; the top ten hold 1.1%. This sample comprised PBMCs from the stem cell graft donor, obtained from the stem cell graft. The receptors here all came from a human donor who donated a stem cell graft to a child with acute myeloid leukemia.

With respect to this clonotype: This may be a read error: a much more frequent sequence differs by one nucleotide. This chain connects TRBV6-5 to TRBJ2-7, with 8 bases lining up with TRBD1. The length of the CDR3 is 16 residues. V lost 0 bases, J lost 0 bases, and 4 bases stayed unmatched. CDR1 is MNHEY and CDR2 is SVGAGI in the germline V gene. The CDR3: CASSYSQGANSYEQYF. CDR3 coding DNA: TGTGCCAGCAGTTACTCTCAGGGGGCCAACTCCTACGAGCAGTACTTC.

Ten or more counts support this clonotype. V and J are TRBV6-6 and TRBJ1-5, with D unclear. Germline V gene sequence: CDR1 MNHNY, CDR2 SVGAGI (reference sequence). This CDR3 contains 13 residues. The V end was cut by 2 bases, the J end by 2 bases, with 4 bases between. This CDR3 is CASSYVGNQPQHF. The DNA of the CDR3 is TGTGCCAGCAGTTACGTGGGCAATCAGCCCCAGCATTTT.

At least ten counts were recorded for this clonotype. J is TRBJ1-1 and V is TRBV27, with D possibly matching TRBD1 (6 bases). Germline lookup yields CDR1 MNHEY and CDR2 SMNVEV (reference sequence). V was pared by 4 bases and J by 4 bases, with 19 bases between. The CDR3 has 16 residues. CDR3 coding DNA: TGTGCCAGCAGTTCCACCTTACAGGGTATGGGCACTGAAGCTTTCTTT. Its protein product is CASSSTLQGMGTEAFF.

The V gene is TRBV18, the J gene TRBJ2-1; 7 bases are shared with TRBD1. The V gene end was trimmed by 4 bases and the J gene end by 2 bases; junction bases not matched to a gene: 11. CDR3 length: 17 residues. Per the germline V gene, CDR1 is KGHSH and CDR2 is LQKENI. The CDR3 region has the DNA TGTGCCAGCTCACAGAAAAGACCGGGACAGACCTACAATGAGCAGTTCTTC. It specifies CASSQKRPGQTYNEQFF.

This clonotype has at least ten counts. The chain employs TRBV29-1 and TRBJ2-2, with D unclear. There are 14 residues in the CDR3. Germline V gene lookup returns CDR1 SQVTM and CDR2 ANQGSEA. Deletions cut 6 bases from V and 0 bases from J, with 11 bases between. The CDR3 loop reads CSVTSTANTGELFF. The DNA of the CDR3 is TGCAGCGTCACAAGTACAGCGAACACCGGGGAGCTGTTTTTT.

At least ten counts were recorded for this clonotype. The chain employs TRBV7-9 and TRBJ1-2; no definite D call. Germline CDR1 SEHNR, CDR2 FQNEAQ (reference sequence). The CDR3 has 14 residues. Trimming pared 5 bases from V and 3 bases from J, leaving 13 bases between. CDR3 nucleotide sequence: TGTGCCAGCAGCCTCGCGGTGGCGGACTATGGCTACACCTTC. Amino acids: CASSLAVADYGYTF.

The chain links TRBV29-1 to TRBJ2-7; the D gene is possibly TRBD2 (5 bases). From germline, CDR1 is SQVTM and CDR2 ANQGSEA. The V gene lost 4 bases and the J gene lost 2 bases, with 9 bases spanning the gap. The CDR3 has 12 residues. The CDR3 loop reads CSVGDYAYEQYF. Written as DNA, the CDR3 is TGCAGCGTTGGTGACTACGCCTACGAGCAGTACTTC.

This clonotype was counted a few times. J is TRBJ2-1 and V is TRBV9; 10 positions match TRBD1. There are 17 residues in the CDR3. The germline CDR1 and CDR2 sequences are SGDLS and YYNGEE. J was trimmed by 8 bases and V by 4 bases; bases with no gene match: 15. The CDR3 is CASSSSRDRGILHEQFF. The CDR3 DNA reads TGTGCCAGCAGCTCATCTCGGGACAGGGGTATTTTGCATGAGCAGTTCTTC.

This clonotype was detected ten times or more. This sequence joins TRBV5-1 and TRBJ1-6; D is undetermined. This CDR3 is built from 14 residues. Deletions cut 2 bases from V and 6 bases from J, with 9 bases between. In germline, CDR1 is SGHRS, CDR2 YFSETQ. In DNA form, the CDR3 reads TGCGCCAGCAGCTTAGACGGCTCTAATTCACCCCTCCACTTT. Protein: CASSLDGSNSPLHF.

In its sample, this clonotype was seen many times. V is TRBV5-1 and J is TRBJ2-7, with D possibly TRBD2 on 6 matching bases. The V end lost 0 bases, the J end lost 6 bases, and 13 bases lay between the germline ends. The CDR3 contains 14 residues. Germline values: CDR1 SGHRS, CDR2 YFSETQ. The CDR3 DNA reads as TGCGCCAGCAGCTTGGGAGGGGTGGAGGGCGAGCAGTACGTC. It is translated as CASSLGGVEGEQYV.

This clonotype was seen more than once but under ten times. The J gene is TRBJ2-7, the V gene TRBV7-9; TRBD1 might be the D (6 bases). CDR3 length equals 13 residues. Trimming removed 4 bases from V and 3 bases from J, with 10 bases in between. CDR1 and CDR2 (germline): SEHNR, FQNEAQ (reference sequence). CDR3 coding DNA: TGTGCCAGCAGCTCCCTACAGGGCTACGAGCAGTACGTC. Translated: CASSSLQGYEQYV.

The DNA for the CDR3 is TGCGCCAGCAGCCAATTCTTAGCCGGGACAACTGGAAACACCATATATTTT. It encodes CASSQFLAGTTGNTIYF. The chain couples TRBV4-3 to TRBJ1-3, with a possible D match to TRBD1 (6 bases). The CDR3 is 17 amino acids. Germline CDR1 LGHNA, CDR2 YSLEER. V was trimmed by 2 bases and J by 2 bases, leaving 16 bases between them.

The chain uses TRBV4-1 and TRBJ2-5, with D maybe TRBD2 (6 bases). The CDR3 contains 17 residues. Germline V gene lookup returns CDR1 MGHRA and CDR2 YSYEKL. The V end was cut by 4 bases, the J end by 4 bases, with 22 bases between. The CDR3 DNA reads TGCGCCAGCAGCCTCATAGGGGACGGGGGACTCGCAGAGACCCAGTACTTC. As protein: CASSLIGDGGLAETQYF.